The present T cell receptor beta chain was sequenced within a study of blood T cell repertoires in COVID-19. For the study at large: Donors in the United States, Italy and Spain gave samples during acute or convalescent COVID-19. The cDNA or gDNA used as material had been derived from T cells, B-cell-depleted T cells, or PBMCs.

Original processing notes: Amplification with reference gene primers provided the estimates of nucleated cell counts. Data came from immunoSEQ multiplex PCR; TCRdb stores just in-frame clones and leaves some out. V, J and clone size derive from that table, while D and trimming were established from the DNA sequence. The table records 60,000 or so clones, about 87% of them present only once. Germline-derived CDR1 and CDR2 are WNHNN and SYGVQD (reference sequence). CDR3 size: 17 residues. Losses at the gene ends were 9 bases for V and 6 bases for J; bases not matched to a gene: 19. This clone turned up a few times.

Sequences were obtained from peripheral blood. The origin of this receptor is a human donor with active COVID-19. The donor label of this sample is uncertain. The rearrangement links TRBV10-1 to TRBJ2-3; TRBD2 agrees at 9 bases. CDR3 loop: CASLIVESGGPVDTQYF. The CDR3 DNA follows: TGCGCCAGTCTGATTGTGGAGAGCGGGGGGCCGGTCGATACGCAGTATTTT.